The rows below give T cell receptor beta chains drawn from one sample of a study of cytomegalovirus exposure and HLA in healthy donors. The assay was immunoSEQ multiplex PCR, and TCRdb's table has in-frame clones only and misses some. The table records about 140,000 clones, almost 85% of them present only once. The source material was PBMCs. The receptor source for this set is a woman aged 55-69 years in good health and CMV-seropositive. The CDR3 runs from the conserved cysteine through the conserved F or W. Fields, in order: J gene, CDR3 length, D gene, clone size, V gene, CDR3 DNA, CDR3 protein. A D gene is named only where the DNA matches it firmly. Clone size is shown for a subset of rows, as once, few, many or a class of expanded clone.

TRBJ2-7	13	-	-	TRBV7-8	TGTGCCAGCAGCTTAGACAGGGCCTACGAGCAGTACTTC	CASSLDRAYEQYF
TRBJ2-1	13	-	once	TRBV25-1	TGTGCCAGAGACACATCCCCCCAGGGCGAGCAGTTCTTC	CARDTSPQGEQFF
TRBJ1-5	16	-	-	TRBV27	TGTGCCAGCAGTACATCATGGAGAAATAGCAATCAGCCCCAGCATTTT	CASSTSWRNSNQPQHF
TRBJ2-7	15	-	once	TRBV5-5	TGTGCCAGCAGCTTGTCATTAGGAACCCCGGGCGAGCAGTACTTC	CASSLSLGTPGEQYF
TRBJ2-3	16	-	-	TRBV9	TGTGCCAGCAGGATTCAATCAGCTATAAGCACAGATACGCAGTGTTTT	CASRIQSAISTDTQCF
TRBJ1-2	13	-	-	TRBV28	TGTGCCAGCAGTACGACAGCTGACTATGGCTACACCTTC	CASSTTADYGYTF
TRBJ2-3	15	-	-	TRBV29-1	TGCAGCGTCGCCCCCGGTGGAGGGGGCGCAGATACGCAGTATTTT	CSVAPGGGGADTQYF
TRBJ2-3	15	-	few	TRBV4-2	TGTGCCAGCAGCCATTTAACAGGAGACGCGGATACGCAGTATTTT	CASSHLTGDADTQYF
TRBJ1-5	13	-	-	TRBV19	TGTGCCAGTAGTATATCGGGCAATCAGCCCCAGCATTTT	CASSISGNQPQHF
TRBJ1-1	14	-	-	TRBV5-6	TGTGCCAGCAGCACGGGACATATGAACACTGAAGCTTTCTTT	CASSTGHMNTEAFF
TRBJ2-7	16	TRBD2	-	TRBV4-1	TGCGCCAGCAGCCAGGGACTAGCGGGGTCTACCTACGAGCAGTACTTC	CASSQGLAGSTYEQYF
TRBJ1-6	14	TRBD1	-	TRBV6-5	TGTGCCAGCACCTCAGGACAGGAAAATTCACCCCTCCACTTT	CASTSGQENSPLHF
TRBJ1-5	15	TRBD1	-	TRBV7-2	TGTGCCAGCAGTGTCGACAGGGGGGAGAGTCAGCCCCAGCATTTT	CASSVDRGESQPQHF
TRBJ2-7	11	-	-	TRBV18	TGTGCCAGCTCATCAACCTACGAGCAGTACTTC	CASSSTYEQYF
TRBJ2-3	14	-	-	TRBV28	TGTGCCAGCAGTTATCTTCCGGCTAGTCGGACGCAGTATTTT	CASSYLPASRTQYF
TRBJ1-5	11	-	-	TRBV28	TGTGCCTCGAGGGGCAATCAGCCCCAGCATTTT	CASRGNQPQHF
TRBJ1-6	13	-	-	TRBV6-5	TGTGCCAGCCAGGACACAAATAATTCACCCCTCCACTTT	CASQDTNNSPLHF
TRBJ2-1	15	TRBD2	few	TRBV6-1	TGTGCCAGCAGTGGGGGACTAGCGGGAGGCAGGGAGCAGTTCTTC	CASSGGLAGGREQFF
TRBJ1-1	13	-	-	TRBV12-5	TGTGCTAGTGGTTTGGGCGACTACACTGAAGCTTTCTTT	CASGLGDYTEAFF
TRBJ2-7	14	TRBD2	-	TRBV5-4	TGTGCCAGCAGCTCCGGGACTAGTCTCTACGAGCAGTACTTC	CASSSGTSLYEQYF
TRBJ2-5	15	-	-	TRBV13	TGTGCCAGCAGTTTGGAAGGTGGGGGGCAAGAGACCCAGTACTTC	CASSLEGGGQETQYF
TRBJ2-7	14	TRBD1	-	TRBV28	TGTGCCAGCAGTTTACCCGGGACAGAGTACGAGCAGTACTTC	CASSLPGTEYEQYF
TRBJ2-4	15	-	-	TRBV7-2	TGTGCCAGCAGCTTAGTTGGTGGTAGTTCGAACATTCAGTACTTC	CASSLVGGSSNIQYF
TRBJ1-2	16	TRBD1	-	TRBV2	TGTGCCAGCAGTGATACAGGGGGCGCGGGGAACTATGGCTACACCTTC	CASSDTGGAGNYGYTF
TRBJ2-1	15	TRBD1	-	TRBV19	TGTGCCAGTAGCAAGACAGGGGGAAATTACAATGAGCAGTTCTTC	CASSKTGGNYNEQFF
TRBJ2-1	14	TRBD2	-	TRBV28	TGTGCCAGCAGTTCTATACTAGCGGGAGATGGTCCGTTCTTC	CASSSILAGDGPFF
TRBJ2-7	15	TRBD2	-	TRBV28	TGTGCCAGCAGTGGGGTAGCGGGACTCCTCTACGAGCAGTACTTC	CASSGVAGLLYEQYF
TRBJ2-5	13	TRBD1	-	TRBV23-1	TGCGCCAGTGACAGGGCTCGCCAAGAGACCCAGTACTTC	CASDRARQETQYF
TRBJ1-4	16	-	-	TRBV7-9	TGTCCCAGCAGCTTAGGAGCCGTTGCAACTAATGAAAAACTGTTTTTT	CPSSLGAVATNEKLFF
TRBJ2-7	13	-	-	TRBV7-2	TGTGCCAGCAGCTTAATATCAGGGGCCGAGCAGTACTTC	CASSLISGAEQYF
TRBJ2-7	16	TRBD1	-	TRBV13	TGTGCCAGCAGCAGATCCGGGACAGGGGGAATCTACGAGCAGTACTTC	CASSRSGTGGIYEQYF
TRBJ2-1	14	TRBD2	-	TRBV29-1	TGCAGCGTTGAACTAGCGGGGAGGGACGGTGAGCAGTTCTTC	CSVELAGRDGEQFF
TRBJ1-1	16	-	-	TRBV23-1	TGCGCCAGCAGTCAAGATATCCCCAGCTGGAGGACTGAAGCTTTCTTT	CASSQDIPSWRTEAFF
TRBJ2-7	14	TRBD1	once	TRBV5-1	TGCGCCAGCAGCTCCGGGACAGGGGCAGCCGAGCAGTACTTC	CASSSGTGAAEQYF
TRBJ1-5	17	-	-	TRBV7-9	TGTGCCAGCAGCGACGGAGAAGGGACCCCAGGGGCTCAGCCCCAGCATTTT	CASSDGEGTPGAQPQHF
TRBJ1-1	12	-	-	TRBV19	TGTGCCAGTAGGTTGGGAGACACTGAAGCTTTCTTT	CASRLGDTEAFF
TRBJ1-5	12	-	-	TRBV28	TGTGCCAGCACGGCAGGGAACCAGCCCCAGCATTTT	CASTAGNQPQHF
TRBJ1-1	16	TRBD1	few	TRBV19	TGTGCCAGTAGTATGGACAGGGGCATGAGGAACACTGAAGCTTTCTTT	CASSMDRGMRNTEAFF
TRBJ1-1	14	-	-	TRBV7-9	TGTGCCAGCAGCCCGCCCCGACAGAACACTGAAGCTTTCTTT	CASSPPRQNTEAFF
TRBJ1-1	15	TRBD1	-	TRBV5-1	TGCGCCAGCAGCGTCAGGGGGCGTAGAGGCACTGAAGCTTTCTTT	CASSVRGRRGTEAFF
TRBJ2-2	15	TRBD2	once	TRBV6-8	TGTGCCAGCAGGGGAGTGCTAGCGGTTTCCGGGGAGCTGTTTTTT	CASRGVLAVSGELFF
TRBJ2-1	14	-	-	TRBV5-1	TGCGCCAGCAGCCCAATGGCGGGTCACAATGAGCAGTTCTTC	CASSPMAGHNEQFF
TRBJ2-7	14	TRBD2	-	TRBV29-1	TGCAGCGTCCGGCCTAGCGGGAGGTCCTACGAGCAGTACTTC	CSVRPSGRSYEQYF
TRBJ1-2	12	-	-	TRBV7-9	TGTGCCAGCAGCCAGGATCGTTATGGCTACACCTTC	CASSQDRYGYTF
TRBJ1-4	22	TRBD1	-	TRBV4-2	TGTGCCAGCAGCCGACCTTTCCCGGGACAGGGGACTATACCAAGACTTAATGAAAAACTGTTTTTT	CASSRPFPGQGTIPRLNEKLFF
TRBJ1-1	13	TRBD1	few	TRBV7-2	TGTGCCAGCAGCTTTACAGGGGTCTCTGAAGCTTTCTTT	CASSFTGVSEAFF